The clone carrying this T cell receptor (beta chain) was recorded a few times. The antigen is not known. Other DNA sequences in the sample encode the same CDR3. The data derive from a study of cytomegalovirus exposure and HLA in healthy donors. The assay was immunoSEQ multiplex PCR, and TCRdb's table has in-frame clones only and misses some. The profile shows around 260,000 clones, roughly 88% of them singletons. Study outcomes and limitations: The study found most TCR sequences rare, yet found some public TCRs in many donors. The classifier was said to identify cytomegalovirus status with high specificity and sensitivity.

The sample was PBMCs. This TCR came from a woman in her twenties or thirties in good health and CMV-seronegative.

CDR3 bases: TGTGCCAGCAGTGCCGACCGAATGAACACTGAAGCTTTCTTT. The encoded protein is CASSADRMNTEAFF. J is TRBJ1-1 and V is TRBV9, with D unclear. This CDR3 has 14 residues. The germline V gene encodes CDR1 SGDLS and CDR2 YYNGEE. V shed 5 bases and J shed 0 bases, with 11 bases lying between them.